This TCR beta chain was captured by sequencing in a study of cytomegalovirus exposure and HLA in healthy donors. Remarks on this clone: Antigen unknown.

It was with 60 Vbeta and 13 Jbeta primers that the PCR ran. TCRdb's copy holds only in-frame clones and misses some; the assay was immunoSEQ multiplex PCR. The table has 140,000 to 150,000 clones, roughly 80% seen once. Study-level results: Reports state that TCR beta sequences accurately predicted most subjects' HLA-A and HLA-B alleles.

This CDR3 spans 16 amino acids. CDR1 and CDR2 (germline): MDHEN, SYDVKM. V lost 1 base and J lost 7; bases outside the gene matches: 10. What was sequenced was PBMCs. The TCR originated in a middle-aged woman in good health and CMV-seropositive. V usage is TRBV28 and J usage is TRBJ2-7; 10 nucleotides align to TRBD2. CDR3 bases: TGTGCCAGCAGTTTATCAAGGGCTAGCGGGGGCCGGGAGCAGTACTTC. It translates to CASSLSRASGGREQYF. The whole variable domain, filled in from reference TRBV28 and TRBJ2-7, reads DVKVTQSSRYLVKRTGEKVFLECVQDMDHENMFWYRQDPGLGLRLIYFSYDVKMKEKGDIPEGYSVSREKKERFSLILESASTNQTSMYLCASSLSRASGGREQYFGPGTRLTVT.